These 7 T cell receptor beta chains originate from one sample sequenced in a study of blood T cells in healthy people across ages. Together with a sample-barcoded 5' primer, a J-beta primer mix was included in a second PCR lasting roughly 6 to 12 cycles. In TCRdb, the 5' RACE reads were re-called with MiXCR into one record per CDR3 protein. Seen here are around 670,000 distinct CDR3 sequences, approximately 30% observed once, and the top ten hold 15% to 18%. Specimen: blood. Receptor source: a woman older than 75 in good health.

About this clonotype: A read error may account for a junction end that differs from germline. V is TRBV7-2 and J is TRBJ1-1; D might be TRBD1 (6 bases). The length of the CDR3 is 15 residues. Germline lookup yields CDR1 SGHTA and CDR2 FQGNSA. CDR3 region: CACSWGRGDRTEAFF. The CDR3 DNA reads as TGTGCCTGCAGTTGGGGGCGCGGGGATCGCACTGAAGCTTTCTTT.

This clonotype appeared many times. This chain joins TRBV20-1 and TRBJ2-1; D call uncertain. This CDR3 is built from 15 residues. Germline values: CDR1 DFQATT, CDR2 SNEGSKA (reference sequence). V shed 2 bases and J shed 0 bases, with 11 bases lying between them. CDR3 nucleotides: TGCAGTGCTAGACGCCCCGGGTCCTCCTACAATGAGCAGTTCTTC. This sequence encodes CSARRPGSSYNEQFF.

This rearrangement joins TRBV28 to TRBJ1-5, with D possibly being TRBD1 (5 bases). This CDR3 is built from 14 residues. V lost 6 bases and J 2 bases, leaving 11 bases between the germline ends. Germline V gives CDR1 MDHEN, CDR2 SYDVKM. The CDR3 loop reads CASSPGYGNQPQHF. For the CDR3, the DNA is TGTGCCAGCAGCCCAGGGTATGGCAATCAGCCCCAGCATTTT.

A single count supports this clonotype. V gene TRBV6-6 combines with J gene TRBJ1-2; D not certain. V gave up 5 bases and J gave up 6 bases, with 13 bases separating them. The CDR3 runs 13 residues. The germline CDR1 and CDR2 sequences are MNHNY and SVGAGI (reference sequence). The CDR3 DNA is TGTGCCAGCAGTCGAGAGCCGAGGAATGGCTACACCTTC. Protein product: CASSREPRNGYTF.

This clonotype was seen at least ten times. The V gene is TRBV4-1, the J gene TRBJ2-4, with TRBD2 matching 14 bases. With 7 bases clipped from V and 0 bases from J, the junction kept 14 bases outside the gene matches. Germline values: CDR1 MGHRA, CDR2 YSYEKL. This CDR3 contains 20 residues. This CDR3 is CASIRERGLAGELAKNIQYF. CDR3 nucleotide sequence: TGCGCCAGCATCAGGGAAAGGGGACTAGCGGGGGAGCTAGCCAAAAACATTCAGTACTTC.

V and J are TRBV5-1 and TRBJ1-6, with TRBD1 identical over 9 bases. The germline gives CDR1 SGHRS, CDR2 YFSETQ. With V trimmed by 0 bases and J by 9 bases, 7 bases remained unmatched. There are 16 residues in the CDR3. The CDR3 nucleotides read TGCGCCAGCAGCTTGGGAGGACAGGGGTCCGCTTCACCCCTCCACTTT. The encoded protein is CASSLGGQGSASPLHF.

This clonotype has at least ten counts. The rearrangement uses TRBV4-1 and TRBJ2-7; 9 bases are shared with TRBD2. CDR1 is MGHRA and CDR2 is YSYEKL in the germline V gene. CDR3 length equals 16 residues. The trim removed 1 base at V and 5 bases at J, leaving 9 bases unmatched. The CDR3 coding sequence is TGCGCCAGCAGCCAAGTAACGAGCGGGGGGTCCCACGAGCAGTACTTC. It translates to CASSQVTSGGSHEQYF.